These 21 T cell receptor beta chains originate from one sample sequenced in a study of blood T cell repertoires in COVID-19. The repertoire was sequenced with immunoSEQ multiplex PCR; TCRdb's copy has only in-frame clones and lacks some. The repertoire holds some 210,000 clones, 89% seen once, with 4% to 5.5% in the top ten. Sample: peripheral blood. These receptors all come from a woman aged 40 to 50 with acute or convalescent COVID-19.

The rearrangement uses TRBV2 and TRBJ2-2, with D possibly matching TRBD1 (6 bases). The germline V gene has CDR1 SNHLY and CDR2 FYNNEI. The CDR3 runs to 15 residues. V was trimmed by 7 bases and J by 0 bases, leaving 12 bases between them. As DNA, the CDR3 is TGTGCCAGCATGGGGGCCAACGCGAACACCGGGGAGCTGTTTTTT. This codes for CASMGANANTGELFF.

The V call is TRBV7-8, the J call TRBJ1-2, with TRBD1 matching over 7 bases. There are 12 residues in the CDR3. Germline V gene lookup returns CDR1 SGHVS and CDR2 FQNEAQ. V trimming: 3 bases; J trimming: 8 bases; junction bases outside the gene matches: 3. CDR3 sequence: CASSLTGLGYTF. Written as DNA, the CDR3 is TGTGCCAGCAGCTTGACAGGGTTGGGCTACACCTTC.

The chain recombines TRBV10-3 with TRBJ2-3; 11 bases match TRBD1. CDR1 and CDR2 from the germline V gene are ENHRY and SYGVKD. The CDR3 contains 14 residues. Germline trimming cut 6 bases from V and 5 bases from J; bases unmatched to any gene: 4. The chain's CDR3 is CAISGTGGGDTQYF. CDR3 DNA sequence: TGTGCCATCAGCGGGACAGGGGGAGGAGATACGCAGTATTTT.

The genes are TRBV19 and TRBJ2-3, with 7 bases identical to TRBD1. Germline V gene lookup returns CDR1 LNHDA and CDR2 SQIVND (reference sequence). The CDR3 is 15 residues long. V lost 4 bases, J lost 1 base, and 5 bases stayed unmatched. CDR3 nucleotides: TGTGCCAGTAGTAGACAGGGTGAGGGCACAGATACGCAGTATTTT. It translates to CASSRQGEGTDTQYF.

The CDR3 spells CATLGTGFPYYGYTF. CDR3 nucleotides: TGTGCCACCCTCGGGACAGGGTTTCCCTACTATGGCTACACCTTC. The V gene is TRBV6-5, the J gene TRBJ1-2; TRBD1 matches at 9 bases. The CDR3 covers 15 residues. CDR1 and CDR2 (germline): MNHEY, SVGAGI. J was trimmed by 3 bases and V by 10 bases; bases with no gene match: 12.

The chain recombines TRBV5-6 with TRBJ2-1; D remains unclear. This CDR3 is built from 13 residues. With 4 bases removed from V and 5 bases from J, the gap between germline ends came to 10 bases. Germline CDR1 is SGHDT and CDR2 is YYEEEE. CDR3 sequence (DNA): TGTGCCAGCAGCCCCTCCTACCACAATGAGCAGTTCTTC. The encoded protein is CASSPSYHNEQFF.

This chain uses TRBV4-1 with TRBJ1-1; no firm D call. The germline V gene encodes CDR1 MGHRA and CDR2 YSYEKL. V dropped 1 base and J dropped 1 base, with 10 bases sitting between them. The CDR3 has 15 amino acids. CDR3 sequence: CASSQGLGRNTEAFF. The CDR3 coding sequence is TGCGCCAGCAGCCAAGGATTGGGCAGGAACACTGAAGCTTTCTTT.

The chain employs TRBV3-1 (or the pseudogene TRBV3-2) and TRBJ1-2; 8 bases are a match to TRBD1. The V gene's germline CDR1 is LGHDT and CDR2 YNNKEL (reference sequence). This CDR3 comprises 13 residues. J gave up 12 bases and V 4 bases, and 10 bases lay outside the gene matches. CDR3 coding DNA: TGTGCCAGCAGCCTAGCCGGACAGGGTAAAGACACCTTC. Protein sequence: CASSLAGQGKDTF.

The chain combines TRBV6-1 with TRBJ2-4, with a possible D match to TRBD2 (5 bases). Per germline, CDR1 MNHNS and CDR2 SASEGT. The CDR3 has 16 amino acids. Trimming took 2 bases from V and 0 from J, leaving 11 bases between them. Here the CDR3 DNA reads TGTGCCAGCAGTGAAACGGGGTCAGGAGCCAAAAACATTCAGTACTTC. Its translation is CASSETGSGAKNIQYF.

The rearrangement links TRBV6-5 to TRBJ1-1; 9 nucleotides line up with TRBD1. The V segment lost 2 bases and the J segment 7 bases; nucleotides outside the gene matches: 5. The CDR3 has 14 amino acids. Germline V gene data show CDR1 as MNHEY and CDR2 as SVGAGI. The DNA of the CDR3 is TGTGCCAGCAGTTACGCCACGGGACAGGGTGAAGCTTTCTTT. This translates into CASSYATGQGEAFF.

The V gene is TRBV7-2, the J gene TRBJ1-3; perhaps TRBD1 as D (5 bases). The CDR3 spans 14 residues. The V end lost 4 bases, the J end lost 2 bases, and 9 bases lay between the germline ends. Germline CDR1 is SGHTA and CDR2 is FQGNSA. CDR3 sequence: CASSSRTTGNTIYF. CDR3 DNA: TGTGCCAGCAGCTCCCGGACAACTGGAAACACCATATATTTT.

The chain has TRBV29-1 and TRBJ2-5; 8 positions match TRBD2. V shed 6 bases, J shed 6 bases, and the junction held 15 bases outside the gene matches. The CDR3 is 15 residues long. Germline V gene lookup returns CDR1 SQVTM and CDR2 ANQGSEA. The CDR3 coding sequence is TGCAGCGTCGGAAGCGGGGGCTCACTGTGGAAGACCCAGTACTTC. It is translated as CSVGSGGSLWKTQYF.

This clone was counted once. The chain carries TRBV5-6 and TRBJ1-3, with no clear D. The germline V gene has CDR1 SGHDT and CDR2 YYEEEE. The CDR3 covers 16 residues. Trimming removed 0 bases at V and 0 bases at J, with 10 bases between. The CDR3 DNA follows: TGTGCCAGCAGCTTGGCCCCAGGCTTCTCTGGAAACACCATATATTTT. It specifies CASSLAPGFSGNTIYF. The variable domain in full, with the rest retrieved from reference TRBV5-6 and TRBJ1-3, is DAGVTQSPTHLIKTRGQQVTLRCSPKSGHDTVSWYQQALGQGPQFIFQYYEEEERQRGNFPDRFSGHQFPNYSSELNVNALLLGDSALYLCASSLAPGFSGNTIYFGEGSWLTVV.

The chain employs TRBV7-3 and TRBJ1-2; maybe TRBD1 (5 bases). Germline V lookup: CDR1 SGHTA, CDR2 FQGTGA. V was trimmed by 2 bases and J by 3 bases, leaving 7 bases between them. The CDR3 is 13 residues long. The CDR3 DNA follows: TGTGCCAGCAGCTTAGGGGGGGACTATGGCTACACCTTC. Translation gives CASSLGGDYGYTF.

The chain joins TRBV9 to TRBJ2-2; D remains unclear. This CDR3 region has 14 residues. Between the trimmed V and J ends, which lost 4 bases and 7 bases, there was a span of 14 bases. The germline gives CDR1 SGDLS, CDR2 YYNGEE. The CDR3 loop is CASSPGASSGELFF. CDR3 nucleotide sequence: TGTGCCAGCAGCCCTGGAGCCTCCAGCGGGGAGCTGTTTTTT. The full variable domain, rest sourced from reference TRBV9 and TRBJ2-2, is DSGVTQTPKHLITATGQRVTLRCSPRSGDLSVYWYQQSLDQGLQFLIQYYNGEERAKGNILERFSAQQFPDLHSELNLSSLELGDSALYFCASSPGASSGELFFGEGSRLTVL.

V and J are TRBV27 and TRBJ1-2, with a tentative D call TRBD1 (6 bases). In germline, CDR1 is MNHEY, CDR2 SMNVEV (reference sequence). Trimming removed 6 bases at V and 4 bases at J, with 15 bases between. The CDR3 spans 14 residues. CDR3: CASRALDRSYGYTF. CDR3 in DNA: TGTGCCAGCAGAGCTCTAGACAGGTCCTATGGCTACACCTTC.

This chain links TRBV30 with TRBJ2-2, with 11 bases identical to TRBD2. V trimming: 6 bases; J trimming: 1 base; junction bases outside the gene matches: 7. Germline-derived CDR1 and CDR2 are GTSNPN and SVGIG (reference sequence). CDR3 length equals 16 residues. CDR3 sequence reads: CACTTSGVMNTGELFF. In DNA, the CDR3 is TGTGCCTGTACGACTAGCGGGGTAATGAACACCGGGGAGCTGTTTTTT.

The chain is built from TRBV7-2 and TRBJ2-1; tentative D call: TRBD2 (7 bases). CDR3 size: 13 residues. Germline assignment: CDR1 SGHTA and CDR2 FQGNSA. Trimming took off 8 bases at V and 10 bases at J, with 18 bases between the two ends. Here the CDR3 reads CASFSRGGREQFF. DNA for the CDR3: TGTGCCAGCTTTAGTCGCGGGGGCAGGGAGCAGTTCTTC. Based on the CDR3 plus reference TRBV7-2 and TRBJ2-1, the full variable domain is GAGVSQSPSNKVTEKGKDVELRCDPISGHTALYWYRQSLGQGLEFLIYFQGNSAPDKSGLPSDRFSAERTGGSVSTLTIQRTQQEDSAVYLCASFSRGGREQFFGPGTRLTVL.

This clone was detected only once. The CDR3 DNA reads as TGTGCCAGCAGCTCCCTGGGACAGGGGGGCTATGGCTACACCTTC. This gives the protein CASSSLGQGGYGYTF. The chain uses TRBV5-6 and TRBJ1-2, with 11 bases identical to TRBD1. Germline V CDR1 and CDR2: SGHDT, YYEEEE. V shed 3 bases and J 4 bases; nucleotides not matched to a gene: 5. The CDR3 sequence is 15 residues long.

This clone came up once. The V gene is TRBV10-3, the J gene TRBJ1-5; 7 bases align to TRBD1. This CDR3 comprises 14 residues. Germline V CDR1 and CDR2: ENHRY, SYGVKD. The V segment lost 3 bases and the J segment 5 bases; nucleotides outside the gene matches: 4. The CDR3 DNA sequence: TGTGCCATCAGTGACTTACAGGGGCATCAGCCCCAGCATTTT. Its protein is CAISDLQGHQPQHF.

The chain links TRBV5-1 to TRBJ1-2, with D maybe TRBD1 (6 bases). Germline-derived CDR1 and CDR2 are SGHRS and YFSETQ. The CDR3 has 18 amino acids. Trimming removed 1 base at V and 3 bases at J, with 22 bases between. The CDR3 here is CASSLWYRDDGGYYGYTF. CDR3 nucleotides: TGCGCCAGCAGCTTGTGGTACAGGGACGACGGAGGTTACTATGGCTACACCTTC.